This T cell receptor (beta chain) was identified during a study of somatic mutations in cytotoxic T cells in rheumatoid arthritis (dated by TCRdb to 2016 to 2017). Study-wide context: Some T-cell populations stained with V beta antibodies were sorted by flow on a FACSAria II or Sony SH800 to nearly 100% purity, with sorted V beta1+ cells additionally subjected to TCRB sequencing. The study asked whether expanded CD8+ T-cell clones in newly diagnosed, untreated rheumatoid arthritis carry somatic mutations, and used TCRB deep sequencing to characterize clonality. TCRB deep sequencing covered 65 to 80 patients with rheumatoid arthritis along with 15 to 20 healthy controls. Patients and controls did not essentially differ in median age, which was nearly identical between the groups.

As concerns this clone: Its specific antigen is unknown. Base qualities are not provided; no much larger clone lies one nucleotide away.

On the study overall, not on this receptor specifically: In about an eighth of the 65 patients the largest CD8+ clone exceeded 20% of CD8+ cells, and several identical CD8+ TCRB sequences were shared between blood and synovial fluid. There was no significant difference in CD8+ T-cell clonality between rheumatoid arthritis patients and age-matched healthy controls. Viral specificity could not be ruled out by absence from virus-specific databases, and the antigen targets of the expanded CD8+ clones remained unknown. An increase of CD8+ clonality with age was seen in patients (Spearman r ≈ 0.49) but not in healthy controls.

Buffy coats from some 20 blood donors served as healthy controls, a group that was about 60% female with a median age of 56 years (range roughly 20-80). Flow cytometry confirmed the purity of CD4+ and CD8+ cells that had been isolated by positive magnetic bead selection on an AutoMACS. Peripheral blood mononuclear cells were isolated by Ficoll-Paque PLUS density gradient separation. DNA was extracted from CD4-enriched, CD8-enriched or PBMC samples with Nucleospin Tissue or Tissue XS kits and quantified with a Qubit 2.0 fluorometer. The immunoSEQ assay was applied to genomic DNA for TCRB CDR3 sequencing. Processing in the source paper ran as follows. The analyses included only productive TCRB rearrangements. Clonality was calculated as a Shannon entropy-based productive clonality index, and a clone was defined by a unique TCRB CDR3 sequence. Repertoire overlap for a pair of samples was computed from each clone's template counts relative to total templates per sample. V-gene usage from TCRB sequencing and V-gene usage measured by flow cytometry were correlated (Spearman r of about 0.62). TCRdb holds this immuneACCESS table with in-frame rearrangements only. Some clones are missing; in checked studies, unresolved V genes explain under half, and the rest has no known cause. That table is the source of V, J and clone size, and D and trimming were worked out from the DNA. In all, the sample holds about 33,000 clones, and roughly four fifths of those were seen once. More than 2.5% of the sample belongs to the ten largest clones.

The sample taken for sequencing was CD8+ T cells sorted from blood. The clonotype was recovered from a man between 35 and 55 years old in good health.

DNA sequence: TGTGCCAGCAGCGTAGGGTCTCTAGCGGGTCGCCAAGAGACCCAGTACTTC. It encodes CASSVGSLAGRQETQYF. In this chain, TRBV9 is recombined with TRBJ2-5; 8 bases in the junction line up with TRBD2. As encoded in the germline V gene, CDR1 is SGDLS while CDR2 is YYNGEE. V ends up 0 bases short and J 1 base short, with an unmatched junction base count of 8. From its cysteine to its phenylalanine, the CDR3 spans 17 amino acids. Only the CDR3 region is kept as DNA, spanning 51 bases read in frame from base 1.